This T cell receptor (beta chain) was sequenced in a study of shared clonotypes between healthy human individuals. V trimming: 6 bases; J trimming: 6 bases; junction bases outside the gene matches: 13. Germline lookup yields CDR1 ENHRY and CDR2 SYGVKD. This CDR3 region has 15 residues. The table came from immunoSEQ multiplex PCR; TCRdb's copy has only in-frame clones and leaves some out. The sample shows millions of clones, just over 90% of them seen only once. Sequenced: naive CD4+ T cells sorted from blood. The subset is: CD45RA+ positively selected. This receptor was obtained from a man younger than 35 in good health. The rearrangement joins TRBV10-3 to TRBJ1-1; 7 bases agree with TRBD1. The CDR3 DNA reads TGTGCCATCAGCCAGGACAGGCCCTCAGGGGCTGAAGCTTTCTTT. Its translation is CAISQDRPSGAEAFF.